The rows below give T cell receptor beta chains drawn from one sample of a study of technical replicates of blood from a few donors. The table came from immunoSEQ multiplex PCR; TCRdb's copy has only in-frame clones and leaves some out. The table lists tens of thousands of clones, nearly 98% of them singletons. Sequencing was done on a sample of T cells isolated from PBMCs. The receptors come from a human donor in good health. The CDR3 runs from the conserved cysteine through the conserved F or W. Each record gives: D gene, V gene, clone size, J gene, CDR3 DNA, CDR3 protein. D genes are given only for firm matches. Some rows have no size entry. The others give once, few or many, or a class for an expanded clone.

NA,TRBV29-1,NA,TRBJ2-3,TGCAGCGTTGAAGGTAGCGGCTTCACAGATACGCAGTATTTT,CSVEGSGFTDTQYF
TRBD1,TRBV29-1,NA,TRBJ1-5,TGCAGCGTTCGGACAGGAGTCAATCAGCCCCAGCATTTT,CSVRTGVNQPQHF
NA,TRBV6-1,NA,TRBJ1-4,TGTGCCAGCAGTGAACAGTACCATCATAATGAAAAACTGTTTTTT,CASSEQYHHNEKLFF
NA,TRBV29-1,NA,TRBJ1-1,TGCAGCGTTGATGCTGGAGGGAGCACTGAAGCTTTCTTT,CSVDAGGSTEAFF
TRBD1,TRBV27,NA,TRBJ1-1,TGTGCCAGCAGTGGAATACCGGGACAGAGACTTAGCACTGAAGCTTTCTTT,CASSGIPGQRLSTEAFF
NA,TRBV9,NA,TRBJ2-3,TGTGCCAGCAGCGGTACGGGACTCAACTCAGATACGCAGTATTTT,CASSGTGLNSDTQYF
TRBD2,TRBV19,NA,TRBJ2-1,TGTGCCAGTAGTATCCGGACTAGCGGGATGAATGAGCAGTTCTTC,CASSIRTSGMNEQFF
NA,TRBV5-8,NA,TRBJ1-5,TGTGCCAGCAGTTCGACAGGTATCAATCAGCCCCAGCATTTT,CASSSTGINQPQHF
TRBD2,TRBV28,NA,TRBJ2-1,TGTGCCAGCAGTCCACCACTAGCGGGAGGAAACAATGAGCAGTTCTTC,CASSPPLAGGNNEQFF
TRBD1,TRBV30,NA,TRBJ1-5,TGTGCCTGGAGTTATGGACAGGGAGAGCAGCCCCAGCATTTT,CAWSYGQGEQPQHF
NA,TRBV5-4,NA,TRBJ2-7,TGTGCCAGCGGCAACTCCTACGAGCAGTACTTC,CASGNSYEQYF
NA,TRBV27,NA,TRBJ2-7,TGTGCCAGCAGTTTCCGACCGAATGCGGACGAGCAGTACTTC,CASSFRPNADEQYF
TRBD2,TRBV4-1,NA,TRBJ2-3,TGCGCCAGCAGCAGACTAGCGGACACAGATACGCAGTATTTT,CASSRLADTDTQYF
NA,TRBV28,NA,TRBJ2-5,TGTGCCAGCAGTTCTACCGTGAAAGAGACCCAGTACTTC,CASSSTVKETQYF
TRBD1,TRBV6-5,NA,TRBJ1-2,TGTGCCAGCAGTCCCGGGACAGGGAACGGCTACACCTTC,CASSPGTGNGYTF
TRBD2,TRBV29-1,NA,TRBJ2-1,TGCAGCGTTGAATCATCGGGAGGGCGGTCCTACAATGAGCAGTTCTTC,CSVESSGGRSYNEQFF
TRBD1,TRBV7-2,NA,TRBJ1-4,TGTGCCAGCAGCTCCCAACAGGGGAAGAGTGAAAAACTGTTTTTT,CASSSQQGKSEKLFF
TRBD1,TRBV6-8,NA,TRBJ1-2,TGTGCCAGCAGTACCCGGGACAGGGTAAAGGGCTACACCTTC,CASSTRDRVKGYTF
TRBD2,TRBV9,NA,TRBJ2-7,TGTGCCAGCAGCGTTGGACTAGCGGGAGGTCACGAGCAGTACTTC,CASSVGLAGGHEQYF
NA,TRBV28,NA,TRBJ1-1,TGTGCCAGCAGTTTAGTCGGCACTGAAGCTTTCTTT,CASSLVGTEAFF
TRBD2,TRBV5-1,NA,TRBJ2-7,TGCGCCAGCAGCTTGTCGGTTGTAGCGGGAACCTACGAGCAGTACTTC,CASSLSVVAGTYEQYF
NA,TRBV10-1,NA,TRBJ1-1,TGCGCCAGCAGTGAGCTCGCGGGGTCGGACACTGAAGCTTTCTTT,CASSELAGSDTEAFF
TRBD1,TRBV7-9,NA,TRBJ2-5,TGTGCCAGCAGCCTACAATCCGGGACAGGGGTGGGGGAGACCCAGTACTTC,CASSLQSGTGVGETQYF
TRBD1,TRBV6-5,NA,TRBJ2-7,TGTGCCAGCGGCCACAGGGGTACCCTCTACGAGCAGTACTTC,CASGHRGTLYEQYF
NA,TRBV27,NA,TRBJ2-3,TGTGCCAGCAAAAAACTCTGGGTAGCGGAGATCACAGATACGCAGTATTTT,CASKKLWVAEITDTQYF
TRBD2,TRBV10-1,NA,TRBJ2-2,TGCGCCAGCAGCGGACTAGCGCCGAACACCGGGGAGCTGTTTTTT,CASSGLAPNTGELFF
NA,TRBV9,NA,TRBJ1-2,TGTGCCAGCAGCGTAGATGGGAGTTCGGTCTATGGCTACACCTTC,CASSVDGSSVYGYTF
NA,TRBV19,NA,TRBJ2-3,TGTGCCAGTAGTATAGTTCCTTCTAGCACAGATACGCAGTATTTT,CASSIVPSSTDTQYF
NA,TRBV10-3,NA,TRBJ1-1,TGTGCCATCAGTGAGTCTGCAGTAATGAACACTGAAGCTTTCTTT,CAISESAVMNTEAFF
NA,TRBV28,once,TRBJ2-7,TGTGCCAGCAGTTTTTACGGGAGAGGATACGAGCAGTACTTC,CASSFYGRGYEQYF
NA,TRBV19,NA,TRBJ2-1,TGTGCCAGTAGTCCCAGGACTCTTAACAATGAGCAGTTCTTC,CASSPRTLNNEQFF
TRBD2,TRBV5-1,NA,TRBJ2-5,TGCGCCAGCCGGGGACTAGCGGGAGAAGAGACCCAGTACTTC,CASRGLAGEETQYF
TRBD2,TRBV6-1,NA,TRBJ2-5,TGTGCCAGCAGTGAAAGTAGCGGGGGCGGGCAAGAGACCCAGTACTTC,CASSESSGGGQETQYF
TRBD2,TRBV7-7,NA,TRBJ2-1,TGTGCCAGCAGCTTCGGACTAGCGGGGAACGGGGAGCAGTTCTTC,CASSFGLAGNGEQFF
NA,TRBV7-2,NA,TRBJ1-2,TGTGCCAGCAGCTTAGGGTGGCAGGGTGATACGGGCTACACCTTC,CASSLGWQGDTGYTF
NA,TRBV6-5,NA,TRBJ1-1,TGTGCCAGCAGTCCCGGTGGGCAAGCTTTCTTT,CASSPGGQAFF
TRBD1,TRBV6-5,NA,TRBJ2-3,TGTGCCAGCAGTTTAAACAGGGGGAGCACAGATACGCAGTATTTT,CASSLNRGSTDTQYF
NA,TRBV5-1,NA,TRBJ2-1,TGCGCCAGCAGCTTCGAGGGACAAATCAATGAGCAGTTCTTC,CASSFEGQINEQFF
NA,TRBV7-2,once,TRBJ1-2,TGTGCCAGCAGCGTGACACTTAACTATGGCTACACCTTC,CASSVTLNYGYTF
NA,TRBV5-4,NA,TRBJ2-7,TGTGCCAGCAGCCCGGGCCAGGGGTCACTCTACGAGCAGTACTTC,CASSPGQGSLYEQYF
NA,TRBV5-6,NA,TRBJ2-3,TGTGCCAGCAGCTTGGGTGGCGATACGCAGTATTTT,CASSLGGDTQYF
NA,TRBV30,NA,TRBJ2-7,TGTGCCTGGAGTTTTACTGAAGCGTACGAGCAGTACTTC,CAWSFTEAYEQYF
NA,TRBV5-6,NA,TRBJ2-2,TGTGCCAGCAGCCTCATGGACGGGGATAACACCGGGGAGCTGTTTTTT,CASSLMDGDNTGELFF
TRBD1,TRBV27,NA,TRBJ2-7,TGTGCCAGCAGTCACGGACAGGGAGCTCAAGAGCAGTACTTC,CASSHGQGAQEQYF
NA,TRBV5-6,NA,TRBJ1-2,TGTGCCAGCAGTCTTCCGGTGAATTTTAACTATGGCTACACCTTC,CASSLPVNFNYGYTF
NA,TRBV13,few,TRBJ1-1,TGTGCCAGCAGCGACAGGACTGAAGCTTTCTTT,CASSDRTEAFF
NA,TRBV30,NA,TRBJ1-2,TGTGCCTGGAGTCCATCAGGGAACTATGGCTACACCTTC,CAWSPSGNYGYTF
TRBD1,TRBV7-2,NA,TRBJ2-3,TGTGCCAGCAGCTTAGGGTCAGGACAGGCTACAGATACGCAGTATTTT,CASSLGSGQATDTQYF
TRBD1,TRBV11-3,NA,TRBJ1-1,TGTGCCAGCAGCCCCCTATCGGGGACAGCTGAAGCTTTCTTT,CASSPLSGTAEAFF
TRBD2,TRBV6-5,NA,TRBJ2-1,TGTGCCAGCAGTTACTTAGGACTAGCGGGAGGAGGTGAGCAGTTCTTC,CASSYLGLAGGGEQFF
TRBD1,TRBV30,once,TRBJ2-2,TGTGCCTCAGACAGGGGCACCGGGGAGCTGTTTTTT,CASDRGTGELFF